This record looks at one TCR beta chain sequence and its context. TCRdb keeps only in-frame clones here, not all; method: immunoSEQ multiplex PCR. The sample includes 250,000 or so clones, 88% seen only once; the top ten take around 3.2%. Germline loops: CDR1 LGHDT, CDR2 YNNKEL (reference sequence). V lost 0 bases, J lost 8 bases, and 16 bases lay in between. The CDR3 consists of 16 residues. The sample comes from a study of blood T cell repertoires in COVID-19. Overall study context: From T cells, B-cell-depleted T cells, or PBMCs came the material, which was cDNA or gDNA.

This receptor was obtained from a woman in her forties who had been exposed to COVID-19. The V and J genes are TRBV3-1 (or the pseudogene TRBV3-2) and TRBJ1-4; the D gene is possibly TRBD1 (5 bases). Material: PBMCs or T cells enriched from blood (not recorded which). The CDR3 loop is CASSQDLPGVREKLFF. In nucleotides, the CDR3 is TGTGCCAGCAGCCAAGATCTTCCGGGGGTTAGAGAAAAACTGTTTTTT.